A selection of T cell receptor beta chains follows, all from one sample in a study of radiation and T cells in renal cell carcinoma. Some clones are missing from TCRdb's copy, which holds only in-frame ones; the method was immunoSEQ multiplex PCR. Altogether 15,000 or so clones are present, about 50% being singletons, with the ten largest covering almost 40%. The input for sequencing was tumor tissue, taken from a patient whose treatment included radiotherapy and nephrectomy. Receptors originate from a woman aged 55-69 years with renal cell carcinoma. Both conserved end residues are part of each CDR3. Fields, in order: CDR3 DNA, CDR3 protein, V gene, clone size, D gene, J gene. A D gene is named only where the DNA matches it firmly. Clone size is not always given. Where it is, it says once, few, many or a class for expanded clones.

TGCAGCGTGGGGCCGGGGGCTACGCAGTATTTT,CSVGPGATQYF,TRBV29-1,NA,NA,TRBJ2-3
TGTGCCAGCAGTTCAGGGGCGCTAGGCTATGGCTACACCTTC,CASSSGALGYGYTF,TRBV6-1,few,NA,TRBJ1-2
TGTGCCAGCAGTTTGGGACAGGGGTTCTACGAGCAGTACTTC,CASSLGQGFYEQYF,TRBV7-2,NA,TRBD1,TRBJ2-7
TGTGCCAGCAGTGAGGACAGGGGAGGGTACCTCGGCTACACCTTC,CASSEDRGGYLGYTF,TRBV2,NA,TRBD1,TRBJ1-2
TGTGCCAGTAGTGGGGCAATGGCAACTAGCACAGATACGCAGTATTTT,CASSGAMATSTDTQYF,TRBV19,NA,NA,TRBJ2-3
TGTGCCAGCAGCTTGGGAAGGATTAACTATGGCTACACCTTC,CASSLGRINYGYTF,TRBV5-4,NA,NA,TRBJ1-2
TGTGCCAGCAGTGAAGACCGGTATCAGCCCCAGCATTTT,CASSEDRYQPQHF,TRBV2,few,NA,TRBJ1-5
TGTGCCAGCAGCTCACAGCGGGGGGGTGGCTACGAGCAGTACTTC,CASSSQRGGGYEQYF,TRBV9,NA,TRBD2,TRBJ2-7
TGTGCCAGCAGCCTTGTTACAACTAATGAAAAACTGTTTTTT,CASSLVTTNEKLFF,TRBV7-9,many,NA,TRBJ1-4
TGTGCCAGCAGCCCCGGACAGGGGGCCTATGGCTACACCTTC,CASSPGQGAYGYTF,TRBV9,NA,TRBD1,TRBJ1-2
TGTGCCTGGAGTGTACTAACCACTGAAGCTTTCTTT,CAWSVLTTEAFF,TRBV30,NA,NA,TRBJ1-1
TGTGCCAGTAGTATTGGGAAATCCTACGAGCAGTACTTC,CASSIGKSYEQYF,TRBV19,medium-sized,NA,TRBJ2-7
TGTGCCAGCAGTTTTTGGCCGGACTCCGACAGGGGGGAATATGGCTACACCTTC,CASSFWPDSDRGEYGYTF,TRBV28,many,TRBD1,TRBJ1-2
TGTGCCAGCATGCGGAACACTGAAGCTTTCTTT,CASMRNTEAFF,TRBV6-1,few,NA,TRBJ1-1
TGCGCCAGCAGAAACGCTGCAGGTGGAGGTGATAATTCACCCCTCCACTTT,CASRNAAGGGDNSPLHF,TRBV5-1,few,NA,TRBJ1-6
TGTGCCAGCAGCAACAGGGGGGCCTACGAGCAGTACTTC,CASSNRGAYEQYF,TRBV11-3,NA,TRBD1,TRBJ2-7
TGTGCCAGCAGCTTGACAGGGGGAGGCTACACCTTC,CASSLTGGGYTF,TRBV11-1,NA,TRBD1,TRBJ1-2
TGTGCCAGCAGTCCGAACTGGGGGGGTTACGAGCAGTACTTC,CASSPNWGGYEQYF,TRBV6-6,NA,TRBD2,TRBJ2-7
TGTGCCAGCAGCTTAGAGGGCATGAACACTGAAGCTTTCTTT,CASSLEGMNTEAFF,TRBV7-2,NA,NA,TRBJ1-1
TGTGCCAGCAGCGGCCTAAGCTCCTACAATGAGCAGTTCTTC,CASSGLSSYNEQFF,TRBV7-8,NA,NA,TRBJ2-1
TGTGCCAGCAGCTTAGAGACGACTAGTGGTGAGCAGTTCTTC,CASSLETTSGEQFF,TRBV5-4,NA,NA,TRBJ2-1
TGTGCCAGCAGTTCGCCCGGGACAGGGGCTTACACTGAAGCTTTCTTT,CASSSPGTGAYTEAFF,TRBV2,NA,TRBD1,TRBJ1-1
TGTGCCAGCAGCCTGGGACTAGCGGGGGTCCACAATGAGCAGTTCTTC,CASSLGLAGVHNEQFF,TRBV6-6,NA,TRBD2,TRBJ2-1
TGTGCCAGCAACGACTTTAAGAGGGACACCAAAAACATTCAGTACTTC,CASNDFKRDTKNIQYF,TRBV14,few,NA,TRBJ2-4
TGTGCCAGCAGCCAAGGTTCGGACACCGGGGAGCTGTTTTTT,CASSQGSDTGELFF,TRBV9,NA,NA,TRBJ2-2
TGCGCCAGCAGCCAAGAAGACAGGGACTATCAGCCCCAGCATTTT,CASSQEDRDYQPQHF,TRBV4-1,few,TRBD1,TRBJ1-5
TGTGCCAGCAGTTCGTCCCCCGGGACGACACAGCCCCAGCATTTT,CASSSSPGTTQPQHF,TRBV4-2,few,NA,TRBJ1-5
TGTGCCAGCAGTTTTCAGGGGGCAAGTGAAAAACTGTTTTTT,CASSFQGASEKLFF,TRBV6-5,NA,TRBD1,TRBJ1-4
TGTGCCAGCGTCTCTAATGAAAAACTGTTTTTT,CASVSNEKLFF,TRBV5-6,NA,NA,TRBJ1-4
TGTGCCAGCTCAACGGACAGGGTAGCAACTAATGAAAAACTGTTTTTT,CASSTDRVATNEKLFF,TRBV18,NA,TRBD1,TRBJ1-4
TGTGCCAGCAGGCCAGGAATGAGCCACGAGCAGTACTTC,CASRPGMSHEQYF,TRBV6-5,NA,NA,TRBJ2-7
TGTGCCAGCAGTCCCGTAGACAGGGGGCCAGGCTACACCTTC,CASSPVDRGPGYTF,TRBV6-1,few,TRBD1,TRBJ1-2
TGTGCCAGTAGTAGCGGACTCACTGAAAAACTGTTTTTT,CASSSGLTEKLFF,TRBV19,NA,NA,TRBJ1-4